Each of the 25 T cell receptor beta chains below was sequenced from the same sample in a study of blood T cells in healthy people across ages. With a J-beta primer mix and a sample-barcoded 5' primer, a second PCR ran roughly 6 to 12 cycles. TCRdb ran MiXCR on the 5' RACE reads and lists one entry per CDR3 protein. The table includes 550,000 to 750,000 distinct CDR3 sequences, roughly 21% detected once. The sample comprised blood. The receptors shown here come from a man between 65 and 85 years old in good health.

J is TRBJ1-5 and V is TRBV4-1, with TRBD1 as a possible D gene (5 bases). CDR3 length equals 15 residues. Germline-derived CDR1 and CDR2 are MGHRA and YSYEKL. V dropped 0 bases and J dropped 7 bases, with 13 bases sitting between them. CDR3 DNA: TGCGCCAGCAGCCAAGAGGGCCAGGGCTGGCAGCCCCAGCATTTT. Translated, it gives CASSQEGQGWQPQHF.

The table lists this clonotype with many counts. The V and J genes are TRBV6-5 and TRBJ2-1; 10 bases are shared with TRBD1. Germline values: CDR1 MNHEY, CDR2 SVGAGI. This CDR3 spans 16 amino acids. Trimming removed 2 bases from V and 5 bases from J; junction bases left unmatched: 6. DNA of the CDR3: TGTGCCAGCAGTTACGCCGACAGGGGGCGAAACAATGAGCAGTTCTTC. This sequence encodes CASSYADRGRNNEQFF.

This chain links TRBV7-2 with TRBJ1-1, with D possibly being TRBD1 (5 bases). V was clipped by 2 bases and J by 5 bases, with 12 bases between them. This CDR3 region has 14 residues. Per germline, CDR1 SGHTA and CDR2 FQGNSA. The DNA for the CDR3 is TGTGCCAGCAGCTTACAAACCGGGGGTACTGAAGCTTTCTTT. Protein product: CASSLQTGGTEAFF.

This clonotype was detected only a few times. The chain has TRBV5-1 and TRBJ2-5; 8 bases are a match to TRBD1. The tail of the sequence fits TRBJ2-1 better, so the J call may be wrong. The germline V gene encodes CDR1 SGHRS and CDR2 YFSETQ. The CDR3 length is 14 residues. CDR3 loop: CASRLRLGQGEQFF. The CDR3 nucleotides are TGCGCCAGCAGATTAAGACTCGGACAGGGTGAGCAGTTCTTC.

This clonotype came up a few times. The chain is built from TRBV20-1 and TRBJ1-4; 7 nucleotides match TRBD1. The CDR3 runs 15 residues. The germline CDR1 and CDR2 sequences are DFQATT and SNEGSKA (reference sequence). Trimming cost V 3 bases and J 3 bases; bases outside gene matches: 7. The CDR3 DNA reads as TGCAGTGCTAGGGCCCCAGGGGGAGCTAATGAAAAACTGTTTTTT. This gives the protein CSARAPGGANEKLFF.

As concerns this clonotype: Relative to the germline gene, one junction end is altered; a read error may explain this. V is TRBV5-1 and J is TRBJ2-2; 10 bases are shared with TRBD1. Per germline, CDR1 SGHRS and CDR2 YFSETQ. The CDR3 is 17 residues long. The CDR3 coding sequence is TGCGCCAGCAGCCCTCCGGGACAGGGGCCTTCCACCGGGGAGCTGCTTTTT. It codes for CASSPPGQGPSTGELLF.

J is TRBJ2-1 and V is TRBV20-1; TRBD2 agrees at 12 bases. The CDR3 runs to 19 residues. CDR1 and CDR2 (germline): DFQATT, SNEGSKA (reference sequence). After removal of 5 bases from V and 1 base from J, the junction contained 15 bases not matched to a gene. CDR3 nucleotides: TGCAGTGCTTCAGCGGGGCTAGCGGGAGGGAAAGGATCCTACAATGAGCAGTTCTTC. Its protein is CSASAGLAGGKGSYNEQFF.

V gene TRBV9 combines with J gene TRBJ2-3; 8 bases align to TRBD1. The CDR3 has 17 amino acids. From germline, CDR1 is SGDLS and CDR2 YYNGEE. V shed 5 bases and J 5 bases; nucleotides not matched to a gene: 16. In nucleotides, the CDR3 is TGTGCCAGCAGACTAGGGTCCGGACAGGGCGGAGGAGATACGCAGTATTTT. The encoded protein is CASRLGSGQGGGDTQYF.

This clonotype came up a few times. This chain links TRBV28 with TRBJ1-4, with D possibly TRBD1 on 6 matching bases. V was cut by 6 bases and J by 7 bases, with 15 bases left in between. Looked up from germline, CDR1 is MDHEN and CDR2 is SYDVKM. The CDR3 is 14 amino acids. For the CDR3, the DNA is TGTGCCAGCAGGCCCACAGGGTTTAGTGAAAAACTGTTTTTT. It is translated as CASRPTGFSEKLFF.

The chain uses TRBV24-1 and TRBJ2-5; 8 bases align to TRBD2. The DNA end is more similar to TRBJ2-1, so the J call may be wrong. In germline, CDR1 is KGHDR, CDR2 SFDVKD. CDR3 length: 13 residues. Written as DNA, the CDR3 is TGTGCCACCGGCGGACTAGCAGACAATGAGCAGTTCTTC. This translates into CATGGLADNEQFF.

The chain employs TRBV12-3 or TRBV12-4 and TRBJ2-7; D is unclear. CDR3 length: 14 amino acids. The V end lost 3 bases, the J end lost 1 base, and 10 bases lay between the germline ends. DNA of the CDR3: TGTGCCAGCAGTTTCCAAAAAGGGTCCTACGAGCAGTACTTC. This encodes CASSFQKGSYEQYF.

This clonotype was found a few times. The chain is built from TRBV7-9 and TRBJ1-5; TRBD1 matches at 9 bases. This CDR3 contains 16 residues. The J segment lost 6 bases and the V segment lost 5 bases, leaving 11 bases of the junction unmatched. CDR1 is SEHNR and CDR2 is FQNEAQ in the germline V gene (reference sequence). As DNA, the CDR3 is TGTGCCAGCAGCCCTTCCGGGACAGGGCGTGTTCAGCCCCAGCATTTT. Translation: CASSPSGTGRVQPQHF.

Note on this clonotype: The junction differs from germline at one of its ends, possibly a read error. Here the CDR3 reads CANSPTAVGTEAFF. DNA of the CDR3: TGTGCCAACAGCCCAACGGCGGTAGGCACTGAAGCTTTCTTT. The J gene is TRBJ1-1, the V gene TRBV7-2; D is unresolved. Germline CDR1 is SGHTA and CDR2 is FQGNSA. This CDR3 is built from 14 residues. The full variable domain, with the rest looked up from reference TRBV7-2 and TRBJ1-1, is GAGVSQSPSNKVTEKGKDVELRCDPISGHTALYWYRQSLGQGLEFLIYFQGNSAPDKSGLPSDRFSAERTGGSVSTLTIQRTQQEDSAVYLCANSPTAVGTEAFFGQGTRLTVV.

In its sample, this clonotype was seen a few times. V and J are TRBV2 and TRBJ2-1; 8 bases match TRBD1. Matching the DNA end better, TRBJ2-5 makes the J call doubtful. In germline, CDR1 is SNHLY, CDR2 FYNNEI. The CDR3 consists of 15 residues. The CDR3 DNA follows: TGTGCCAGCAGTGAAGCAAACAGGGGGTGGGAGACCCAGTACTTC. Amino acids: CASSEANRGWETQYF.

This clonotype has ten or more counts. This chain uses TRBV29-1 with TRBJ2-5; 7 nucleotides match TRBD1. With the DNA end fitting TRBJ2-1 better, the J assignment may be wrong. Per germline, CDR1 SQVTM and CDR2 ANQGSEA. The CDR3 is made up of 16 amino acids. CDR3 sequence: CSVEGGTGVRYNEQFF. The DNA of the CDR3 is TGCAGCGTTGAAGGCGGTACAGGGGTCCGGTACAATGAGCAGTTCTTC.

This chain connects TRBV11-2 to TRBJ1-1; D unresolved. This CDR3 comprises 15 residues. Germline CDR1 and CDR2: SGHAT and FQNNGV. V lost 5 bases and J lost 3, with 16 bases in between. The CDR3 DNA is TGTGCCAGCAGCCTAGCTGATTTGGGATACACTGAAGCTTTCTTT. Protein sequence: CASSLADLGYTEAFF.

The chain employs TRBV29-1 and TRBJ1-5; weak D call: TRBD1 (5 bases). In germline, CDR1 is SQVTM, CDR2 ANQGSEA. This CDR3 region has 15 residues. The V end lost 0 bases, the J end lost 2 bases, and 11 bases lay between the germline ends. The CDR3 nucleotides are TGCAGCGTTGAAGAGGGGGGGGGTGGCAATCAGCCCCAGCATTTT. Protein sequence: CSVEEGGGGNQPQHF.

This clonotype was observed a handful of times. CDR3 bases: TGTGCCAGCAGCCAAGGACGGTACACTGAAGCTTTCTTT. This translates into CASSQGRYTEAFF. The chain is built from TRBV7-3 and TRBJ1-1; D is undetermined. The CDR3 spans 13 residues. Trimming left V 5 bases short and J 3 bases short, with 10 bases between. CDR1 is SGHTA, CDR2 FQGTGA, per germline.

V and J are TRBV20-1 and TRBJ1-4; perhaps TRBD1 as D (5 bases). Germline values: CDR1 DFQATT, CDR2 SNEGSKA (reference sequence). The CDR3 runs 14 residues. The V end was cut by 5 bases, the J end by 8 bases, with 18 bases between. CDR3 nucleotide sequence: TGCAGTGCTGAAGGGGCGGCTGCCGGAGAAAAACTGTTTTTT. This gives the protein CSAEGAAAGEKLFF.

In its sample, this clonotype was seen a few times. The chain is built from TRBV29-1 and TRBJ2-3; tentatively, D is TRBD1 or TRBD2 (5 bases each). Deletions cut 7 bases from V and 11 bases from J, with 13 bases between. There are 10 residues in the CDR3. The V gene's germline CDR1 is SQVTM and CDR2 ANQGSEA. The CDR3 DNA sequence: TGCAGCGGAGGGACCCTCAGGCAGTATTTT. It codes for CSGGTLRQYF.

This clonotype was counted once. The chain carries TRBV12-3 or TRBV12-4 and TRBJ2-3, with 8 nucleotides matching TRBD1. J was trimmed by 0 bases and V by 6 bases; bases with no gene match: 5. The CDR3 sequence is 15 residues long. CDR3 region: CASRGDRYSTDTQYF. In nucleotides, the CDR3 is TGTGCCAGCAGGGGGGACAGGTATAGCACAGATACGCAGTATTTT.

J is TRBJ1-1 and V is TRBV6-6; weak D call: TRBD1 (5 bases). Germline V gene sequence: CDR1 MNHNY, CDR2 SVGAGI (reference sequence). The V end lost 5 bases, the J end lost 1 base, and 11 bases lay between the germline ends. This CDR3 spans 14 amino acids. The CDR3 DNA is TGTGCCAGCAGTACTTACGGGGGGAACACTGAAGCTTTCTTT. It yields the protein CASSTYGGNTEAFF.

In nucleotides, the CDR3 is TGTGCCAGCAGCGCCGGGACTAGCGGGACTGCCCAGGTCGAGCAGTACTTC. Amino acid sequence: CASSAGTSGTAQVEQYF. The chain combines TRBV9 with TRBJ2-1; 13 bases agree with TRBD2. Gene TRBJ2-7 matches the end of the DNA better, so the J call may be wrong. The CDR3 has 17 residues. The germline CDR1 and CDR2 sequences are SGDLS and YYNGEE.

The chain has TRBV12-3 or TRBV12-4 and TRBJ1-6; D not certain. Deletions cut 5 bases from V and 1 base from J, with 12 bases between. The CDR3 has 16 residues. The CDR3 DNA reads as TGTGCCAGCAGTGCAGTAGGCTGGTCCTATAATTCACCCCTCCACTTT. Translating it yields CASSAVGWSYNSPLHF.

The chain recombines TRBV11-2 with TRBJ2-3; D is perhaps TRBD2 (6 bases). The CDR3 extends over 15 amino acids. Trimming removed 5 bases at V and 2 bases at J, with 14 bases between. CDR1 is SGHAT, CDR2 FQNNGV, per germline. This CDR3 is CASSPHRGFTDTQYF. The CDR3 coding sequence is TGTGCCAGCAGCCCCCACCGGGGGTTCACAGATACGCAGTATTTT.